Listed below are T cell receptor beta chains from one sample, sequenced in a study of blood T cell repertoires in COVID-19. Using immunoSEQ multiplex PCR, the repertoire was profiled, and TCRdb retains in-frame clones only, with some absent. The sample carries 110,000 to 150,000 clones, roughly 89% recorded once. Sequencing was carried out using peripheral blood. Receptors were obtained from a man aged 55 to 70 with active or convalescent COVID-19. Both conserved end residues are part of each CDR3. The order of the fields is clone size, J gene, D gene, V gene, CDR3 protein, CDR3 DNA. A D gene is named only where the DNA matches it firmly. Clone size is not always given. Where it is, it says once, few, many or a class for expanded clones.

. TRBJ2-1 TRBD2 TRBV7-8 CASSPQGRRGGLNEQFF TGTGCCAGCAGCCCTCAAGGGCGGCGCGGGGGGCTCAATGAGCAGTTCTTC
once TRBJ1-5 TRBD1 TRBV6-5 CASSDGTGDQPQHF TGTGCCAGCAGCGACGGGACAGGGGATCAGCCCCAGCATTTT
once TRBJ2-2 . TRBV5-4 CASSLGGSGRQGELFF TGTGCCAGCAGCTTGGGGGGTAGCGGACGACAGGGGGAGCTGTTTTTT
. TRBJ2-7 TRBD2 TRBV6-5 CASSYSGQGLTYEQYF TGTGCCAGCAGTTACTCTGGGCAGGGACTAACCTACGAGCAGTACTTC
. TRBJ2-1 . TRBV11-2 CASSEARGGDNEQFF TGTGCCAGCAGCGAAGCACGGGGCGGGGACAATGAGCAGTTCTTC
. TRBJ1-5 TRBD1 TRBV6-5 CASSIQTGDQPQHF TGTGCCAGCAGTATCCAGACAGGGGATCAGCCCCAGCATTTT
once TRBJ1-1 . TRBV12-3/TRBV12-4 CASTPSVNTEAFF TGTGCCAGCACTCCGTCGGTGAACACTGAAGCTTTCTTT
once TRBJ1-2 . TRBV5-1 CASSQEGDYGYTF TGCGCCAGCAGCCAGGAGGGAGACTATGGCTACACCTTC
. TRBJ1-3 . TRBV3-1/TRBV3-2 CASTGGARSGNTIYF TGTGCCAGCACCGGGGGGGCTCGCTCTGGAAACACCATATATTTT
. TRBJ2-7 TRBD1 TRBV7-2 CASSLGTGLYEQYF TGTGCCAGCAGCTTAGGGACAGGCCTCTACGAGCAGTACTTC
. TRBJ1-1 . TRBV20-1 CSASTPLGHTEAFF TGCAGTGCTAGTACCCCTCTTGGGCACACTGAAGCTTTCTTT
once TRBJ1-1 TRBD1 TRBV28 CASSLGTGHTEAFF TGTGCCAGCAGTCTCGGGACAGGGCACACTGAAGCTTTCTTT
. TRBJ2-1 TRBD1 TRBV9 CASSSRTGATNEQFF TGTGCCAGCAGCTCCCGGACAGGGGCGACGAATGAGCAGTTCTTC
few TRBJ2-1 TRBD1 TRBV24-1 CATSDPGQGGEQFF TGTGCCACCAGTGATCCGGGACAGGGCGGAGAGCAGTTCTTC
. TRBJ1-2 TRBD1 TRBV18 CASSPSTGQAGYGYTF TGTGCCAGCTCACCCTCTACGGGACAGGCGGGCTATGGCTACACCTTC
. TRBJ2-5 . TRBV6-2/TRBV6-3 CASSYFGGETQYF TGTGCCAGCAGTTACTTTGGCGGAGAGACCCAGTACTTC
once TRBJ2-3 . TRBV2 CASKDRETTSSTQYF TGTGCCAGCAAAGATCGGGAGACTACCAGCTCTACGCAGTATTTT
. TRBJ1-6 TRBD1 TRBV19 CASSRTGNSPLHF TGTGCCAGTAGTAGGACAGGGAATTCACCCCTCCACTTT
. TRBJ2-7 . TRBV4-1 CASSQDLPALGGEQYF TGCGCCAGCAGCCAAGATCTACCTGCACTTGGCGGCGAGCAGTACTTC
. TRBJ1-1 . TRBV5-4 CAMKQTDGGTEAFF TGTGCCATGAAACAGACCGACGGGGGCACTGAAGCTTTCTTT
. TRBJ2-7 . TRBV27 CASSRRHLYEQYF TGTGCCAGCAGTAGAAGACATCTCTACGAGCAGTACTTC
. TRBJ1-1 TRBD1 TRBV4-3 CASSQGQGEGRNTEAFF TGCGCCAGCAGCCAGGGACAGGGGGAAGGGCGGAACACTGAAGCTTTCTTT
. TRBJ1-4 . TRBV7-9 CASSLIRGGRLSEKLFF TGTGCCAGCAGCTTAATCCGAGGAGGGAGGTTATCTGAAAAACTGTTTTTT
. TRBJ2-1 TRBD2 TRBV6-4 CASSEGGSEGNEQFF TGTGCCAGCAGTGAGGGCGGGAGTGAGGGTAATGAGCAGTTCTTC
. TRBJ1-2 TRBD1 TRBV7-2 CASSLAGTGVNGYTF TGTGCCAGCAGCTTAGCCGGGACAGGGGTTAATGGCTACACCTTC
once TRBJ1-2 . TRBV2 CASSTTGLGGYTF TGTGCCAGCAGCACAACAGGGTTAGGAGGCTACACCTTC
. TRBJ2-1 TRBD2 TRBV5-1 CASSGGSSGSFHNEQFF TGCGCCAGCAGCGGGGGATCTAGCGGGAGTTTCCACAATGAGCAGTTCTTC
. TRBJ1-4 . TRBV28 CASIPGGATNEKLFF TGTGCCAGCATCCCGGGGGGAGCAACTAATGAAAAACTGTTTTTT
. TRBJ1-1 TRBD1 TRBV19 CASKTGGAWTEAFF TGTGCCAGTAAAACAGGGGGCGCATGGACTGAAGCTTTCTTT
. TRBJ1-1 TRBD1 TRBV7-3 CASSSQGFTEAFF TGTGCCAGCAGCTCACAGGGGTTTACTGAAGCTTTCTTT
. TRBJ2-4 TRBD2 TRBV18 CASSRSLGREDIQYF TGTGCCAGCTCACGCAGTTTAGGACGGGAGGACATTCAGTACTTC
few TRBJ1-1 . TRBV29-1 CSVKQAGGLAFF TGCAGCGTTAAACAGGCGGGAGGATTGGCTTTCTTT
. TRBJ2-3 . TRBV9 CASSVRGGYDWTQYF TGTGCCAGCAGCGTAAGAGGGGGTTACGATTGGACGCAGTATTTT